This T cell receptor beta chain was identified in a study of technical replicates of blood from a handful of donors. Here immunoSEQ multiplex PCR was the method, and the copy in TCRdb shows in-frame clones only, minus some. There are approximately 99,000 clones in the sample; approximately 96% occur only once, and roughly 0.35% lies in the top ten. This TCR derives from a human donor in good health. Sequenced material: T cells isolated from PBMCs.

CDR3 sequence (DNA): TGTGCCAGCATTGGTTGGGACAGGTCCTACGAGCAGTACTTC. Translating gives CASIGWDRSYEQYF. The rearrangement links TRBV6-1 to TRBJ2-7; 8 bases are a match to TRBD1. The CDR3 is made up of 14 amino acids. Germline V CDR1 and CDR2: MNHNS, SASEGT. The J segment lost 1 base and the V segment lost 7 bases, leaving 6 bases of the junction unmatched.